This T cell receptor beta chain is drawn from a study of early T cells in non-severe SARS-CoV-2 infection. V shed 1 base, J shed 2 bases, and the junction held 7 bases outside the gene matches. CDR1 and CDR2 (germline): DFQATT, SNEGSKA (reference sequence). This CDR3 is 15 amino acids long. This clonotype was seen at least ten times. TCRdb re-called the 5' RACE reads with MiXCR, one entry per CDR3 protein. The sample includes 25,000 to 35,000 distinct CDR3 sequences, roughly 4.4% of them seen just once. This chain joins TRBV20-1 and TRBJ2-5; 7 positions agree with TRBD1. The sample comprised whole blood. The sequence derives from an adult who was a healthcare worker with PCR-confirmed SARS-CoV-2 infection or an uninfected control (not recorded which). In DNA, the CDR3 is TGCAGTGCTAGAGGTGGCGTCAGGGGGCAAGAGACCCAGTACTTC. Encoded protein: CSARGGVRGQETQYF.